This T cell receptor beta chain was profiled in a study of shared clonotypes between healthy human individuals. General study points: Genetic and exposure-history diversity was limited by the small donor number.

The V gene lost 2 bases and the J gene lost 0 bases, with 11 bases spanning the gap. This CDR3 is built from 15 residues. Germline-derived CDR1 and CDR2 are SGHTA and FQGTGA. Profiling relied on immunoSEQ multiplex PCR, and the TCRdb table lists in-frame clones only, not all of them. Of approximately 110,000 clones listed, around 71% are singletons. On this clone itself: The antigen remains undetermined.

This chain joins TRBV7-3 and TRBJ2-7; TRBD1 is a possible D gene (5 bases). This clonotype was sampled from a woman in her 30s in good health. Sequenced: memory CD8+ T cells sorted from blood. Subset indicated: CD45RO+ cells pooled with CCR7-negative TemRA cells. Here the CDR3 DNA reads TGTGCCAGCAGCTTATATCAGGGTTCCTCCTACGAGCAGTACTTC. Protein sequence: CASSLYQGSSYEQYF.